A single sample gave rise to the 3 T cell receptor beta chains below, sequenced in a study of blood T cells in healthy people across ages. A J-beta primer mix and a sample-barcoded 5' primer were used in a second PCR of about 7 to 12 cycles. In TCRdb, the 5' RACE reads were re-called with MiXCR into one record per CDR3 protein. The sample contains roughly 1,300,000 distinct CDR3 sequences, 55% to 75% of which appear only once. Sequencing was performed on blood. Receptors originate from a man younger than 35 in good health.

CDR3 protein: CASSTKLEFDGELFF. CDR3 coding DNA: TGTGCCAGCAGCACTAAGTTAGAGTTTGACGGGGAGCTGTTTTTT. V gene TRBV7-9 combines with J gene TRBJ2-2; D call uncertain. Germline loops: CDR1 SEHNR, CDR2 FQNEAQ (reference sequence). Trimming took off 5 bases at V and 7 bases at J, with 17 bases between the two ends. This CDR3 has 15 amino acids.

This chain connects TRBV28 to TRBJ2-3; 8 positions match TRBD1. The CDR3 runs 16 residues. Per the germline V gene, CDR1 is MDHEN and CDR2 is SYDVKM. After removal of 5 bases from V and 2 bases from J, the junction contained 9 bases not matched to a gene. The CDR3 coding sequence is TGTGCCAGCAGTGCCCGACAGGGGTACCACACAGATACGCAGTATTTT. Its protein is CASSARQGYHTDTQYF. The variable domain in full, with the rest retrieved from reference TRBV28 and TRBJ2-3, is DVKVTQSSRYLVKRTGEKVFLECVQDMDHENMFWYRQDPGLGLRLIYFSYDVKMKEKGDIPEGYSVSREKKERFSLILESASTNQTSMYLCASSARQGYHTDTQYFGPGTRLTVL.

This chain joins TRBV12-3 or TRBV12-4 and TRBJ2-1; 7 bases line up with TRBD2. The V gene end was trimmed by 6 bases and the J gene end by 6 bases; junction bases not matched to a gene: 14. The CDR3 contains 16 residues. This chain's CDR3 is CASREIIGTTLNEQFF. CDR3 sequence (DNA): TGTGCCAGCAGGGAAATTATCGGGACTACCCTCAATGAGCAGTTCTTC.